This is a list of T cell receptor beta chains from one sample in a study of T cell repertoires in cytomegalovirus infection. These TCRs are of unknown antigen specificity. TCRdb reanalysed the reads using MiXCR and keeps one entry per CDR3 protein. The data hold 250,000 to 400,000 distinct CDR3 sequences, with 20% to 30% observed a single time. The specimen was cultured PBMCs, collected from culture after CMV antigen stimulation. These receptors originate from a human donor in good health (CMV status not recorded). Some clones in this sample may be carry-over from other donors' samples. The CDR3 runs from the conserved cysteine through the conserved F or W. A D gene is named only where the DNA matches it firmly. Clone size is shown for a subset of rows, as once, few, many or a class of expanded clone.

D gene: TRBD2; V gene: TRBV6-1; J gene: TRBJ2-1; clone size: few; CDR3 DNA: TGTGCCACCTCGGGACTAGCGGCTTACAATGAGCAGTTCTTC; CDR3 protein: CATSGLAAYNEQFF
D gene: TRBD2; V gene: TRBV7-2; J gene: TRBJ2-1; clone size: many; CDR3 DNA: TGTGCCAGCAGCTTAGTGGCGGGAGGGGGCTATGAGCAGTTCTTC; CDR3 protein: CASSLVAGGGYEQFF
D gene: NA; V gene: TRBV5-6; J gene: TRBJ2-1; clone size: few; CDR3 DNA: TGTGCCAGCAGCTTCGGGTGGGTGGGCAGCTCCTACAATGAGCAGTTCTTC; CDR3 protein: CASSFGWVGSSYNEQFF
D gene: NA; V gene: TRBV7-6; J gene: TRBJ2-7; clone size: many; CDR3 DNA: TGTGCCAGCAGCCCTAGGTCCAGCTCCTACGAGCAGTACTTC; CDR3 protein: CASSPRSSSYEQYF
D gene: NA; V gene: TRBV24-1; J gene: TRBJ2-1; clone size: NA; CDR3 DNA: TGTGCCACCAGTGACTCCAGAAACAATGAGCAGTTCTTC; CDR3 protein: CATSDSRNNEQFF
D gene: NA; V gene: TRBV9; J gene: TRBJ2-5; clone size: NA; CDR3 DNA: TGTGCCAGCAGCGTAGTGTCCCAAGAGACCCAGTACTTC; CDR3 protein: CASSVVSQETQYF
D gene: TRBD2; V gene: TRBV11-2; J gene: TRBJ2-1; clone size: NA; CDR3 DNA: TGTGCCAGCAGCTTTTTATTAGCGGGACTGTACAATGAGCAGTTCTTC; CDR3 protein: CASSFLLAGLYNEQFF
D gene: NA; V gene: TRBV7-2; J gene: TRBJ2-7; clone size: many; CDR3 DNA: TGTGCCAGCAGCATGGGACCGTCGGCGGGGGAGCAGTACTTC; CDR3 protein: CASSMGPSAGEQYF
D gene: NA; V gene: TRBV27; J gene: TRBJ1-1; clone size: few; CDR3 DNA: TGTGCCAGCGCCCCTATCTGGGGGAGCACTGAAGCTTTCTTT; CDR3 protein: CASAPIWGSTEAFF
D gene: NA; V gene: TRBV28; J gene: TRBJ2-3; clone size: few; CDR3 DNA: TGTGCCAGCATCCCGGGACTCCTCCCAGATACGCAGTATTTT; CDR3 protein: CASIPGLLPDTQYF
D gene: NA; V gene: TRBV28; J gene: TRBJ2-1; clone size: NA; CDR3 DNA: TGTGCCAGCCAAGGCCGGGGTCGCGATGAGCAGTTCTTC; CDR3 protein: CASQGRGRDEQFF
D gene: TRBD2; V gene: TRBV7-2; J gene: TRBJ2-1; clone size: few; CDR3 DNA: TGTGCCAGCCACCCGGGAGGGTCATACAATGAGCAGTTCTTC; CDR3 protein: CASHPGGSYNEQFF
D gene: NA; V gene: TRBV18; J gene: TRBJ2-1; clone size: few; CDR3 DNA: TGTGCCAGCTCACCGACACGGGGGGCCAATGAGCAGTTCTTC; CDR3 protein: CASSPTRGANEQFF
D gene: TRBD1; V gene: TRBV15; J gene: TRBJ2-2; clone size: many; CDR3 DNA: TGTGCCACCAGCAGAGACCGACAGGGCCCCGGGGAGCTGTTTTTT; CDR3 protein: CATSRDRQGPGELFF
D gene: TRBD1; V gene: TRBV11-2; J gene: TRBJ2-2; clone size: NA; CDR3 DNA: TGTGCCAGCAGCTCGGGACAGGGGGCCGGGGAGCTGTTTTTT; CDR3 protein: CASSSGQGAGELFF
D gene: NA; V gene: TRBV7-9; J gene: TRBJ2-3; clone size: NA; CDR3 DNA: TGTGCCAGCAGGAAGCTTAGCCTAGGTGGCTCCACAGATACGCAGTATTTT; CDR3 protein: CASRKLSLGGSTDTQYF
D gene: TRBD1; V gene: TRBV11-2; J gene: TRBJ1-1; clone size: few; CDR3 DNA: TGTGCCAGCAGCTCCCCGGACAGGGCGGTCGCTGAAGCTTTCTTT; CDR3 protein: CASSSPDRAVAEAFF
D gene: TRBD1; V gene: TRBV11-1; J gene: TRBJ1-1; clone size: many; CDR3 DNA: TGTGCCAGCAGCTTAAGACAGGGGGAGAACACTGAAGCTTTCTTT; CDR3 protein: CASSLRQGENTEAFF
D gene: NA; V gene: TRBV5-1; J gene: TRBJ2-3; clone size: few; CDR3 DNA: TGCGCCAGCAGCTCCCCGAGAGAAGATACGCAGTATTTT; CDR3 protein: CASSSPREDTQYF
D gene: NA; V gene: TRBV20-1; J gene: TRBJ2-3; clone size: few; CDR3 DNA: TGCAGCTCCAGCACAGATACGCAGTATTTT; CDR3 protein: CSSSTDTQYF
D gene: NA; V gene: TRBV2; J gene: TRBJ2-1; clone size: few; CDR3 DNA: TGTGCCAGCGCTCAAAGGGGGACTGTCGGAATTGAGCAGTTCTTC; CDR3 protein: CASAQRGTVGIEQFF
D gene: NA; V gene: TRBV28; J gene: TRBJ2-2; clone size: NA; CDR3 DNA: TGTGCCAGCAGTCCGGTGGCCCCCTCCGGAGACACCGGGGAGCTGTTTTTT; CDR3 protein: CASSPVAPSGDTGELFF
D gene: NA; V gene: TRBV6-1; J gene: TRBJ1-5; clone size: NA; CDR3 DNA: TGTGCCAGCAGCCCTCCCGTAAGTCTTAGGCCCCAGCATTTT; CDR3 protein: CASSPPVSLRPQHF
D gene: NA; V gene: TRBV20-1; J gene: TRBJ2-1; clone size: NA; CDR3 DNA: TGCAGTGCTAGCCCTAACTCCTACAATGAGCAGTTCTTC; CDR3 protein: CSASPNSYNEQFF
D gene: NA; V gene: TRBV27; J gene: TRBJ1-2; clone size: NA; CDR3 DNA: TGTGCCAGCAGTTTTAGTAGGCAGGGGAAGGATGGCTACACCTTC; CDR3 protein: CASSFSRQGKDGYTF
D gene: NA; V gene: TRBV5-1; J gene: TRBJ1-2; clone size: few; CDR3 DNA: TGCGCCAGCAGCACCCAGGGGACGGGTGGCTACACCTTC; CDR3 protein: CASSTQGTGGYTF
D gene: TRBD2; V gene: TRBV2; J gene: TRBJ2-1; clone size: NA; CDR3 DNA: TGTGCCAGCAGTGATCCTAGCGGGAGGATTTACAATGAGCAGTTCTTC; CDR3 protein: CASSDPSGRIYNEQFF
D gene: TRBD1; V gene: TRBV11-3; J gene: TRBJ2-1; clone size: few; CDR3 DNA: TGTGCCAGCAGCTCATTATTCAGGGACAGCCGCAATGAGCAGTTCTTC; CDR3 protein: CASSSLFRDSRNEQFF
D gene: NA; V gene: TRBV7-2; J gene: TRBJ1-1; clone size: many; CDR3 DNA: TGTGCCAGCAGCTTAGTGGGATCCCTGAAAACTGAAGCTTTCTTT; CDR3 protein: CASSLVGSLKTEAFF
D gene: TRBD1; V gene: TRBV7-8; J gene: TRBJ1-5; clone size: many; CDR3 DNA: TGTGCCAGCAGCGCCTGGACAGGTTTTGAGAGGGATCAGCCCCAGCATTTT; CDR3 protein: CASSAWTGFERDQPQHF
D gene: TRBD1; V gene: TRBV12-3/TRBV12-4; J gene: TRBJ2-2; clone size: NA; CDR3 DNA: TGTGCCAGCACCTCCACAGGGGTGGTCACCGGGGAGCTGTTTTTT; CDR3 protein: CASTSTGVVTGELFF
D gene: TRBD1; V gene: TRBV5-1; J gene: TRBJ1-2; clone size: few; CDR3 DNA: TGCGCCAGCAGCCCCGACGGACAGGCGCTTTATGGCTACACCTTC; CDR3 protein: CASSPDGQALYGYTF
D gene: TRBD1; V gene: TRBV11-1; J gene: TRBJ2-3; clone size: NA; CDR3 DNA: TGTGCCAGCAGCGCGACAGGGGTTGGGGTCCCAGATACGCAGTATTTT; CDR3 protein: CASSATGVGVPDTQYF
D gene: TRBD1; V gene: TRBV10-3; J gene: TRBJ2-7; clone size: once; CDR3 DNA: TGTGCCATCAGTCCGGGACAGGAGTACGAGCAGTACTTC; CDR3 protein: CAISPGQEYEQYF
D gene: TRBD2; V gene: TRBV7-9; J gene: TRBJ2-5; clone size: many; CDR3 DNA: TGTGCCAGCAGATCGCCCGGGACTAGCGGCCAAGAGACCCAGTACTTC; CDR3 protein: CASRSPGTSGQETQYF
D gene: TRBD2; V gene: TRBV6-2/TRBV6-3; J gene: TRBJ2-7; clone size: once; CDR3 DNA: TGTGCCAGCAGCTACTTAGCGGGAGGCGGCGAGCAGTACTTC; CDR3 protein: CASSYLAGGGEQYF
D gene: NA; V gene: TRBV7-9; J gene: TRBJ2-2; clone size: few; CDR3 DNA: TGTGCCAGCAGCTCCGGGCCCGCAAGGCACGCCGGGGAGCTGTTTTTT; CDR3 protein: CASSSGPARHAGELFF
D gene: TRBD2; V gene: TRBV28; J gene: TRBJ2-2; clone size: NA; CDR3 DNA: TGTGCCAGCAGTTTCCCACTAGCGGGATATCCGAACACCGGGGAGCTGTTTTTT; CDR3 protein: CASSFPLAGYPNTGELFF
D gene: TRBD2; V gene: TRBV29-1; J gene: TRBJ2-1; clone size: NA; CDR3 DNA: TGCAGCGTTGCGGCGGGAGCTTCAAATGAGCAGTTCTTC; CDR3 protein: CSVAAGASNEQFF
D gene: TRBD2; V gene: TRBV7-2; J gene: TRBJ2-7; clone size: many; CDR3 DNA: TGTGCCAGCAGCTGGGGACTAGCGGGGAGATCGGACGAGCAGTACTTC; CDR3 protein: CASSWGLAGRSDEQYF
D gene: NA; V gene: TRBV5-4; J gene: TRBJ2-7; clone size: few; CDR3 DNA: TGTGCCAGCAGCGGGCGGACCCCCCGGGGGATCGAGCAGTACTTC; CDR3 protein: CASSGRTPRGIEQYF
D gene: NA; V gene: TRBV7-9; J gene: TRBJ2-1; clone size: few; CDR3 DNA: TGTGCCAGCAGCCACCTAGCGAATTTGTGGAATGAGCAGTTCTTC; CDR3 protein: CASSHLANLWNEQFF
D gene: NA; V gene: TRBV7-2; J gene: TRBJ2-2; clone size: many; CDR3 DNA: TGTGCCAGCAGCTTAATGGACACCGGGGAGCTGTTTTTT; CDR3 protein: CASSLMDTGELFF
D gene: NA; V gene: TRBV7-2; J gene: TRBJ1-2; clone size: NA; CDR3 DNA: TGTGCCAGCAGCTTTGCCTATGGCTACACCTTC; CDR3 protein: CASSFAYGYTF
D gene: TRBD1; V gene: TRBV11-2; J gene: TRBJ2-5; clone size: few; CDR3 DNA: TGTGCCAGCAGCTTCCCACAGGGGCCTGGGGAGACCCAGTACTTC; CDR3 protein: CASSFPQGPGETQYF
D gene: NA; V gene: TRBV20-1; J gene: TRBJ2-3; clone size: few; CDR3 DNA: TGCAGTGCTCCTGACTTGGAGGGCACAGATACGCAGTATTTT; CDR3 protein: CSAPDLEGTDTQYF
D gene: TRBD1; V gene: TRBV6-1; J gene: TRBJ2-1; clone size: few; CDR3 DNA: TGTGCCAGCAGTGAGACAGGGGCTTCCTACAATGAGCAGTTCTTC; CDR3 protein: CASSETGASYNEQFF